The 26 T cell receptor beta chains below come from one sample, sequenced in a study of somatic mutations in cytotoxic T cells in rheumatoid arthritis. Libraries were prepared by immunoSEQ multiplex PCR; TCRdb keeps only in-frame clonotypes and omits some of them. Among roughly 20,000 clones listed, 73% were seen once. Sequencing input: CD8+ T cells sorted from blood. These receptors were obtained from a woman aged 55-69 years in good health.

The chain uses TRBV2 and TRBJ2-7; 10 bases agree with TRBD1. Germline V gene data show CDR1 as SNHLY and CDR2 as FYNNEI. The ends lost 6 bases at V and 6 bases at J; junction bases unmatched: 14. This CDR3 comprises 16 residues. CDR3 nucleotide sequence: TGTGCCAGCAGGCAAGCCGCCAGACAGGGGGCGGGCGAGCAGTACTTC. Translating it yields CASRQAARQGAGEQYF.

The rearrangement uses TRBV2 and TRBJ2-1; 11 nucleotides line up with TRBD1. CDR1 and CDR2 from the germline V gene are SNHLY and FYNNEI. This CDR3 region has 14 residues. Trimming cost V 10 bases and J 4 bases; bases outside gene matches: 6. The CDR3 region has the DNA TGTGCCACTCGGGACAGGGGGTTATACAATGAGCAGTTCTTC. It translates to CATRDRGLYNEQFF.

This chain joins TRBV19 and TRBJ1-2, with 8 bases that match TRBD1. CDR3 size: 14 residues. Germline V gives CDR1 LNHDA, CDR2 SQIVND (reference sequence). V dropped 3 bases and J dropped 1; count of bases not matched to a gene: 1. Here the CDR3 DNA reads TGTGCCAGTAGTATCGGACAGGGTAACTATGGCTACACCTTC. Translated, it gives CASSIGQGNYGYTF.

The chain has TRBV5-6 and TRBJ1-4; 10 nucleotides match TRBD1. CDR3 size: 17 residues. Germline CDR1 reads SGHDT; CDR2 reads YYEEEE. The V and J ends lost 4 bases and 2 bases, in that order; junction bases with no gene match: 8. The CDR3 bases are TGTGCCAGCAGCAGGGGCGGGACAGGGGAGACTAATGAAAAACTGTTTTTT. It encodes CASSRGGTGETNEKLFF.

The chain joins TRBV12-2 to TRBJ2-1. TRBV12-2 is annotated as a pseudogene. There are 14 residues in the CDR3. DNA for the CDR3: TGTGCAGATTCCCAGGAGAGAGGAAACAATGAGCAGTTCTTC. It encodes CADSQERGNNEQFF.

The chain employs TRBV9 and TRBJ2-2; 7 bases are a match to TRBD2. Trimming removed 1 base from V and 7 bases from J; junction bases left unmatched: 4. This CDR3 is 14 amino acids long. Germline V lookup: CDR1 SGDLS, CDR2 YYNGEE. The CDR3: CASSVTSADGELFF. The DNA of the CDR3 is TGTGCCAGCAGCGTAACTAGCGCCGACGGGGAGCTGTTTTTT.

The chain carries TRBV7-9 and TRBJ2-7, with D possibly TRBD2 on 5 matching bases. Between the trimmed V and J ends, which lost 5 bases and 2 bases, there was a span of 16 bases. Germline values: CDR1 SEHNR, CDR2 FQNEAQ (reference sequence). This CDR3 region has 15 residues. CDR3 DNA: TGTGCCAGCAGCAACGAGGGAGAGGGCACCTACGAGCAGTACTTC. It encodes CASSNEGEGTYEQYF.

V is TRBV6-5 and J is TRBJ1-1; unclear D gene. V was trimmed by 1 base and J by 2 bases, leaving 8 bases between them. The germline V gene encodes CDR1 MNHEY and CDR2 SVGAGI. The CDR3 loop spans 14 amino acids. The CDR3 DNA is TGTGCCAGCAGTTACTTGGGGAAAAACACTGAAGCTTTCTTT. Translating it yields CASSYLGKNTEAFF.

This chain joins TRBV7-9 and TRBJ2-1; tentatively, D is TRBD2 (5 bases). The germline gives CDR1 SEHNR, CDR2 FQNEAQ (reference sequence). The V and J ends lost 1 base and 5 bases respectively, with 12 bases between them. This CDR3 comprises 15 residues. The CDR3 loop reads CASSLGLAGNNEQFF. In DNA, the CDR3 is TGTGCCAGCAGCTTAGGCCTAGCTGGAAACAATGAGCAGTTCTTC.

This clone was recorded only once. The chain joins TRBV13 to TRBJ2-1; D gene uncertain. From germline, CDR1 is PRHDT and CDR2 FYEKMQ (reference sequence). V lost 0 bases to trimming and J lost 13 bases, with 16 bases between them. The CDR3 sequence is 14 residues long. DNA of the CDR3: TGTGCCAGCAGCTTAGGCCTGGCAGCCGGGCCCCAGTTCTTC. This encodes CASSLGLAAGPQFF.

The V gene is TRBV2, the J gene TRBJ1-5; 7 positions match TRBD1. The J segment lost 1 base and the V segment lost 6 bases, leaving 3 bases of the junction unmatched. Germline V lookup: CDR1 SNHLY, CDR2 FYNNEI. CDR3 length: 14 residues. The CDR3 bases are TGTGCCAGCAGGGGGACAGAAAGCAATCAGCCCCAGCATTTT. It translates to CASRGTESNQPQHF.

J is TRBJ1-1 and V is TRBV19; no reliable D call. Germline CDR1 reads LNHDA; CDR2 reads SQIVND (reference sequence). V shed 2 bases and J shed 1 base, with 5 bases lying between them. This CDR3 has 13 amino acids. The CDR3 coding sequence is TGTGCCAGTAGTATATCACGGAACACTGAAGCTTTCTTT. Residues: CASSISRNTEAFF.

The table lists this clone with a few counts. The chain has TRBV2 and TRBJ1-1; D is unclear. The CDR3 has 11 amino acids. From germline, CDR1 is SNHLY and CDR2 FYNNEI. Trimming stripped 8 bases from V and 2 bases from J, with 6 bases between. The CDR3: CASPKNTEAFF. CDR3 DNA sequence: TGTGCCAGCCCCAAAAACACTGAAGCTTTCTTT.

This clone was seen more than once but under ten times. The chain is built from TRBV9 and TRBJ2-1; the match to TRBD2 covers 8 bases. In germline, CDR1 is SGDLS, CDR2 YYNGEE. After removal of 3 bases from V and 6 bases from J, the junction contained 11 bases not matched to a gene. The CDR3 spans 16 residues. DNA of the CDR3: TGTGCCAGCAGCGCACCAAGCGGGAGTGGGGTCAATGAGCAGTTCTTC. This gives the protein CASSAPSGSGVNEQFF.

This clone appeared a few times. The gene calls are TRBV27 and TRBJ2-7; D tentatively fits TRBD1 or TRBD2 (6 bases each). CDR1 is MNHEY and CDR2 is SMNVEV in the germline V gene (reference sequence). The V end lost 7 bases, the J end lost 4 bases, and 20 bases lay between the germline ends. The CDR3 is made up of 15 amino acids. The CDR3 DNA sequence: TGTGCCAGCACCCCTCGGGGCCAGGGGACTTACGAGCAGTACTTC. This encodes CASTPRGQGTYEQYF.

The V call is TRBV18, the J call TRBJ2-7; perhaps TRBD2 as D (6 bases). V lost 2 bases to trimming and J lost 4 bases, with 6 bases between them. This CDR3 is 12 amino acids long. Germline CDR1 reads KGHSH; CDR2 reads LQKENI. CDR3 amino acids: CASSPGGYEQYF. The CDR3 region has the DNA TGTGCCAGCTCACCAGGGGGGTACGAGCAGTACTTC. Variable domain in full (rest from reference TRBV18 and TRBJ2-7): NAGVMQNPRHLVRRRGQEARLRCSPMKGHSHVYWYRQLPEEGLKFMVYLQKENIIDESGMPKERFSAEFPKEGPSILRIQQVVRGDSAAYFCASSPGGYEQYFGPGTRLTVT.

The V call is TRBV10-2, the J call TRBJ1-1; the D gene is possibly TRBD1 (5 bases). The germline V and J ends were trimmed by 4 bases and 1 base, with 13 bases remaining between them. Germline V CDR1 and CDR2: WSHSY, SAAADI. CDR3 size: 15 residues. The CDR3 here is CASSGRREGNTEAFF. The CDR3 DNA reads TGCGCCAGCAGTGGACGCAGGGAGGGGAACACTGAAGCTTTCTTT.

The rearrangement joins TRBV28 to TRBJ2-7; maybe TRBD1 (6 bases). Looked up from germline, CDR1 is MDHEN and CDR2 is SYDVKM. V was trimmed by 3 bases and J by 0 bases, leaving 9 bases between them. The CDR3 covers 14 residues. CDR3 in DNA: TGTGCCAGCAGTTTCCCGGACAGCTCCTACGAGCAGTACTTC. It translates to CASSFPDSSYEQYF.

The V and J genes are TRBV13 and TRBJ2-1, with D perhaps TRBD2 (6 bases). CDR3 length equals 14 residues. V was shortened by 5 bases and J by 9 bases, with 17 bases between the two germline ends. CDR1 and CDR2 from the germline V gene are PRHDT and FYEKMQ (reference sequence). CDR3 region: CASSPGTPSSEQFF. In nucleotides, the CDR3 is TGTGCCAGCAGCCCCGGGACTCCCTCCAGTGAGCAGTTCTTC.

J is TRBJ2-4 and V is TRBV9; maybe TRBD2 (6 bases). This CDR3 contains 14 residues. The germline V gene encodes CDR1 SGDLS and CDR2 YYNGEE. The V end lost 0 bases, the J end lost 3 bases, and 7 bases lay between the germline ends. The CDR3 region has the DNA TGTGCCAGCAGCGTAGGGGGAGGCAAAAACATTCAGTACTTC. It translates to CASSVGGGKNIQYF.

CDR3 nucleotides: TGTGCCAGTAGTGGGTACACTGAAGCTTTCTTT. Translation: CASSGYTEAFF. This chain uses TRBV19 with TRBJ1-1; D call uncertain. This CDR3 region has 11 residues. From germline, CDR1 is LNHDA and CDR2 SQIVND (reference sequence). V lost 5 bases, J lost 3 bases, and 4 bases lay in between.

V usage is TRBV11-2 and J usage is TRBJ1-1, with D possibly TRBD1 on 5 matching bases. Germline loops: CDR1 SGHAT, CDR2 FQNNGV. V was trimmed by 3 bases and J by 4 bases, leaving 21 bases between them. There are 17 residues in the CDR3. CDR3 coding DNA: TGTGCCAGCAGCTTCGGGTTATGGGACGGTGTGCGCACTGAAGCTTTCTTT. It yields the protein CASSFGLWDGVRTEAFF.

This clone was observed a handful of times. The chain's CDR3 is CASSQLLSSSGRSEQYF. The CDR3 region has the DNA TGTGCCAGCAGTCAGCTCTTGTCCTCTAGCGGGAGGAGCGAGCAGTACTTC. This sequence joins TRBV5-4 and TRBJ2-7, with TRBD2 matching 11 bases. Germline V gene lookup returns CDR1 SGHNT and CDR2 YYREEE (reference sequence). V trimming: 5 bases; J trimming: 6 bases; junction bases outside the gene matches: 16. The CDR3 is 17 residues long.

CDR3 sequence reads: CASSWSGSYNEQFF. The CDR3 DNA reads as TGTGCCAGCAGCTGGTCAGGGTCTTACAATGAGCAGTTCTTC. The genes are TRBV13 and TRBJ2-1, with a tentative D call TRBD1 (5 bases). CDR1 is PRHDT, CDR2 FYEKMQ, per germline (reference sequence). CDR3 size: 14 residues. V was pared by 4 bases and J by 4 bases, with 11 bases between.

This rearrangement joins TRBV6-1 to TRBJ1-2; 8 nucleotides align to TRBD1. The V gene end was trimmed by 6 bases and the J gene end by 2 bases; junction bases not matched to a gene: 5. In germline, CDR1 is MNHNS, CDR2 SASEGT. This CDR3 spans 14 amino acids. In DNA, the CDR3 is TGTGCCAGCAGGTTCAGGGACAGGAACTATGGCTACACCTTC. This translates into CASRFRDRNYGYTF.

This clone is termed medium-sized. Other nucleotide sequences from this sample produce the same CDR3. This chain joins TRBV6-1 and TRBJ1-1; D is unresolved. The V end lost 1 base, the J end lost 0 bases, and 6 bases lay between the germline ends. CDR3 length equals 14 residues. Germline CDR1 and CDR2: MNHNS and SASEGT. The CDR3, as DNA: TGTGCCAGCAGTGAAGTGCCGGTGAACACTGAAGCTTTCTTT. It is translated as CASSEVPVNTEAFF.